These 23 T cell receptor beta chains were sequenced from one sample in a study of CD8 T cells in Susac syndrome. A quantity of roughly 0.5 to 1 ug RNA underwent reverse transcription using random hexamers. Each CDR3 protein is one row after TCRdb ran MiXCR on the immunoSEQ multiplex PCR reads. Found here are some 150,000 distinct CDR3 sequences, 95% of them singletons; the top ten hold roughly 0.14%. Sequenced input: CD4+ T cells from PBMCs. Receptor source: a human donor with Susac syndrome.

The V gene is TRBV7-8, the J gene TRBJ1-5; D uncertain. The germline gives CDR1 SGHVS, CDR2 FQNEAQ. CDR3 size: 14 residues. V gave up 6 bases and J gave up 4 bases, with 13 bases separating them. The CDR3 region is CASRLGSENQPQHF. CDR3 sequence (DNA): TGTGCCAGCAGACTAGGGTCAGAAAATCAGCCCCAGCATTTT.

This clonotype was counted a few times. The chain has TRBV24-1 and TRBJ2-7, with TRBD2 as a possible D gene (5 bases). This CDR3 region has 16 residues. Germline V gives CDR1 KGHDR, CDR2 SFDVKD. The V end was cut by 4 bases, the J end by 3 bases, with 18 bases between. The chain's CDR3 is CATSDSGRGRNYEQYF. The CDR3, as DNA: TGTGCCACCAGTGACTCAGGACGGGGAAGGAACTACGAGCAGTACTTC.

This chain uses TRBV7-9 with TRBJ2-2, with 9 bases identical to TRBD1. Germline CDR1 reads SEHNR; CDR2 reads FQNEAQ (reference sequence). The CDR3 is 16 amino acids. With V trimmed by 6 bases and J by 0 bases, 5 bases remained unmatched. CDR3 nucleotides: TGTGCCAGCAGGGAACAGGGGGCGGCGAACACCGGGGAGCTGTTTTTT. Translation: CASREQGAANTGELFF.

The CDR3 coding sequence is TGTGCCAGCTCACCACTACAGGTGAAAAACATTCAGTACTTC. Translated, it gives CASSPLQVKNIQYF. This sequence joins TRBV18 and TRBJ2-4, with a weak D call TRBD1 (5 bases). The CDR3 is made up of 14 amino acids. V was cut by 1 base and J by 4 bases, with 8 bases left in between. Looked up from germline, CDR1 is KGHSH and CDR2 is LQKENI.

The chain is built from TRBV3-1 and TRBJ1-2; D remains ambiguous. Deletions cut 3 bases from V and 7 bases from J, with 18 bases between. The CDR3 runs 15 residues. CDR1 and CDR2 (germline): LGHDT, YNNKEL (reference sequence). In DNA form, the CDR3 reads TGTGCCAGCAGCCAGTGGGATCGTCCCTCCTCTGGCTACACCTTC. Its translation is CASSQWDRPSSGYTF.

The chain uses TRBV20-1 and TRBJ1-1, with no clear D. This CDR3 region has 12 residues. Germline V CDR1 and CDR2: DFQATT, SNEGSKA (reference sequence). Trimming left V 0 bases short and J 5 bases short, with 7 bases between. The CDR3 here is CSARDPNTEAFF. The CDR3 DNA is TGCAGTGCTAGAGACCCAAATACTGAAGCTTTCTTT.

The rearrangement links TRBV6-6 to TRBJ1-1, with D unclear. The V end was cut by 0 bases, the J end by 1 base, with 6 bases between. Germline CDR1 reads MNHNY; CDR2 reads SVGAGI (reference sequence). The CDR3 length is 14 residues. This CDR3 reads CASSYSPGNTEAFF. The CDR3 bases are TGTGCCAGCAGTTACTCCCCAGGGAACACTGAAGCTTTCTTT.

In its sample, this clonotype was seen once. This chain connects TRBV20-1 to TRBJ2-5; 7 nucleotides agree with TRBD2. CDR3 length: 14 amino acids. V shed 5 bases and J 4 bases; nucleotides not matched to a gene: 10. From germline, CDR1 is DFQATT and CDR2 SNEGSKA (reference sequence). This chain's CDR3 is CSASRAGRRETQYF. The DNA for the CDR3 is TGCAGTGCTTCCCGGGCCGGGAGGAGAGAGACCCAGTACTTC.

The DNA of the CDR3 is TGCGCCAGCAGCTTGCCCCGGACTACTGGGGCCAACGTCCTGACTTTC. Translating it yields CASSLPRTTGANVLTF. This chain connects TRBV5-1 to TRBJ2-6; weak D call: TRBD2 (6 bases). V was shortened by 1 base and J by 2 bases, with 10 bases between the two germline ends. The CDR3 is made up of 16 amino acids. Germline loops: CDR1 SGHRS, CDR2 YFSETQ.

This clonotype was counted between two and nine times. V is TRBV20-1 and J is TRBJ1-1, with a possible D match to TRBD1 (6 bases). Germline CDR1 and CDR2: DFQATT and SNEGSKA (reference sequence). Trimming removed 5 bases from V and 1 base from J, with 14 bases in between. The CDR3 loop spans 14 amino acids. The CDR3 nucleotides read TGCAGTGCTCCTCCACAGGGCACGAACACTGAAGCTTTCTTT. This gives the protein CSAPPQGTNTEAFF.

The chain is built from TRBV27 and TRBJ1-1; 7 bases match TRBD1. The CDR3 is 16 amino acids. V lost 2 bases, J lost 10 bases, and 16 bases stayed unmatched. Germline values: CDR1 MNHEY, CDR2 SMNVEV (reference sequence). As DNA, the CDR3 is TGTGCCAGCAGTTTAAATTTTCAGGGGGGGCCGCATGGAGCTTTCTTT. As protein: CASSLNFQGGPHGAFF.

CDR3 DNA sequence: TGTGCCAGCAGCGTAGCTACATATGTTACGGGGGAACCTAACTATGGCTACACCTTC. Translated: CASSVATYVTGEPNYGYTF. This chain connects TRBV9 to TRBJ1-2; possibly TRBD1 for D (5 bases). This CDR3 is 19 amino acids long. Between the trimmed V and J ends, which lost 0 bases and 0 bases, there was a span of 21 bases. Germline CDR1 SGDLS, CDR2 YYNGEE.

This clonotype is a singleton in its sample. The CDR3 DNA sequence: TGCAGCGCACAACAGGAGCCCACCACAGATACGCAGTATTTT. Translated: CSAQQEPTTDTQYF. This chain uses TRBV29-1 with TRBJ2-3, with D tentatively TRBD1 (5 bases). Trimming took off 7 bases at V and 2 bases at J, with 16 bases between the two ends. The CDR3 is 14 residues long. Germline V gene data show CDR1 as SQVTM and CDR2 as ANQGSEA.

DNA for the CDR3: TGCAGTGCTACCCCGGGACTAGCGGGCGAGCAGTACTTC. Its translation: CSATPGLAGEQYF. The J gene is TRBJ2-7, the V gene TRBV20-1, with TRBD2 matching over 12 bases. This CDR3 has 13 residues. V was pared by 4 bases and J by 6 bases, with 4 bases of the junction left unmatched. CDR1 and CDR2 (germline): DFQATT, SNEGSKA (reference sequence).

CDR3 in DNA: TGTGCCAGCAGCGTAACCGCCTTAACGCGCACAGATACGCAGTATTTT. It yields the protein CASSVTALTRTDTQYF. The rearrangement joins TRBV9 to TRBJ2-3; D ambiguous. The CDR3 has 16 amino acids. CDR1 SGDLS and CDR2 YYNGEE come from the germline V gene. The V gene lost 1 base and the J gene lost 1 base, with 13 bases spanning the gap. Full variable domain (missing parts from reference TRBV9 and TRBJ2-3): DSGVTQTPKHLITATGQRVTLRCSPRSGDLSVYWYQQSLDQGLQFLIQYYNGEERAKGNILERFSAQQFPDLHSELNLSSLELGDSALYFCASSVTALTRTDTQYFGPGTRLTVL.

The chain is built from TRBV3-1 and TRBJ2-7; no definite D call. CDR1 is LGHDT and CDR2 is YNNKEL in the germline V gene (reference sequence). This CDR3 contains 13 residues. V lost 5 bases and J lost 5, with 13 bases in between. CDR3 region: CASSLGSVDEQYF. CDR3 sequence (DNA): TGTGCCAGCAGCTTGGGGTCCGTCGACGAGCAGTACTTC.

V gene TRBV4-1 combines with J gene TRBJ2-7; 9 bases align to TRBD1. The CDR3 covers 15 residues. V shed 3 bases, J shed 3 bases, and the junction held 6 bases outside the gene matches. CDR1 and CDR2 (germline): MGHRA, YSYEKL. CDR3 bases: TGCGCCAGCAGCCACCCGGGACAGGGTTTCTACGAGCAGTACTTC. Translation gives CASSHPGQGFYEQYF.

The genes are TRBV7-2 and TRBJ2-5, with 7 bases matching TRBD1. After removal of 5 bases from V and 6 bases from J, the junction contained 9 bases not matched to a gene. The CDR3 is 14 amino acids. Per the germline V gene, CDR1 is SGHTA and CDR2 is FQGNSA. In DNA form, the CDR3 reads TGTGCCAGCAGCAATTACAGGGGCCAGCAGACCCAGTACTTC. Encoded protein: CASSNYRGQQTQYF.

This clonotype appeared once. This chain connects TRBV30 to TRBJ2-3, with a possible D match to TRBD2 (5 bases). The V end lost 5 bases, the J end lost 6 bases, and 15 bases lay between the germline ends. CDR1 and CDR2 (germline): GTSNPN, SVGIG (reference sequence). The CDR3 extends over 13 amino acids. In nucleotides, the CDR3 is TGTGCCTGGGATAGCGCGCTAGGGGATACGCAGTATTTT. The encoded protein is CAWDSALGDTQYF. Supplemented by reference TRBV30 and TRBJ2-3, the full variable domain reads SQTIHQWPATLVQPVGSPLSLECTVEGTSNPNLYWYRQAAGRGLQLLFYSVGIGQISSEVPQNLSASRPQDRQFILSSKKLLLSDSGFYLCAWDSALGDTQYFGPGTRLTVL.

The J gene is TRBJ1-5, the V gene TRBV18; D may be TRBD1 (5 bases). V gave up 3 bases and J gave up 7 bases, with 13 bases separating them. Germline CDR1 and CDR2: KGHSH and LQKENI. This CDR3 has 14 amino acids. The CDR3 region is CASSPGTDGQPQHF. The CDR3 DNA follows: TGTGCCAGCTCACCCGGGACCGACGGACAGCCCCAGCATTTT.

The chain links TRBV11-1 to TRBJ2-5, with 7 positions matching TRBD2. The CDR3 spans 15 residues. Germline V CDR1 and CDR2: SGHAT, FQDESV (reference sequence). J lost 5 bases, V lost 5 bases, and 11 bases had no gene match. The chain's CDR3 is CASSQRRSGVETQYF. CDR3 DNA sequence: TGTGCCAGCAGCCAGCGACGGAGCGGGGTTGAGACCCAGTACTTC.

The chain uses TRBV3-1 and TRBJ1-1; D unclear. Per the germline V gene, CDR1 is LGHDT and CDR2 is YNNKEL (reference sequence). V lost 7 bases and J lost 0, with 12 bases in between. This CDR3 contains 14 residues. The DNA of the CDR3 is TGTGCCAGCAACACAAGGCGGTTGAACACTGAAGCTTTCTTT. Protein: CASNTRRLNTEAFF.

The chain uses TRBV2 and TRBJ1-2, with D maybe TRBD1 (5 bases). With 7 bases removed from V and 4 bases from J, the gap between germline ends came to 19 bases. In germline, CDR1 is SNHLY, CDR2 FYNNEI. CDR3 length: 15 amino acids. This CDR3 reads CASTQTLGGGYGYTF. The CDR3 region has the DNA TGTGCCAGCACCCAAACTTTGGGGGGTGGCTATGGCTACACCTTC.